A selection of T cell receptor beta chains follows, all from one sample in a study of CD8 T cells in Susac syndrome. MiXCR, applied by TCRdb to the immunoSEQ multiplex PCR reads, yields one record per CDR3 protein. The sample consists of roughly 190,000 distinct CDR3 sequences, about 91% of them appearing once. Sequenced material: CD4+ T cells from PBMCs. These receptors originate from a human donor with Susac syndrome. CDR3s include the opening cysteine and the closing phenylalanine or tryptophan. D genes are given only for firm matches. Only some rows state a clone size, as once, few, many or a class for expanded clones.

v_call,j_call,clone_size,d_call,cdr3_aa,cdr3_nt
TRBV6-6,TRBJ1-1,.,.,CASSSQGLLNTEAFF,TGTGCCAGCAGTTCCCAGGGATTACTGAACACTGAAGCTTTCTTT
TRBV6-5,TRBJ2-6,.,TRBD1,CASSYSDRALSGANVLTF,TGTGCCAGCAGTTATTCGGACAGGGCCCTCTCTGGGGCCAACGTCCTGACTTTC
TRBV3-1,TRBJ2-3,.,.,CASSQDPLATASDTQYF,TGTGCCAGCAGCCAAGATCCCCTAGCCACCGCCTCAGATACGCAGTATTTT
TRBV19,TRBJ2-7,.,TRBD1,CASSYTGTGTYEQYF,TGTGCCAGTAGTTATACCGGGACAGGGACCTACGAGCAGTACTTC
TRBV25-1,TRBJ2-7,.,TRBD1,CASRGQASYEQYF,TGTGCCAGCAGGGGACAGGCCTCCTACGAGCAGTACTTC
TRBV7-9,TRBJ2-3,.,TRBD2,CASSSPAGSETQYF,TGTGCCAGCAGCTCACCAGCGGGATCCGAAACGCAGTATTTT
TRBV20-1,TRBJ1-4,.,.,CNAEQEGEKLFF,TGCAATGCTGAACAGGAAGGTGAAAAACTGTTTTTT
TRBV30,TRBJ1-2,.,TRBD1,CACRGTGGYGYTF,TGTGCCTGCCGCGGGACAGGGGGCTATGGCTACACCTTC
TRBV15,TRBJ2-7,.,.,CATSRVSSRPYEQYF,TGTGCCACCAGCAGAGTGAGTAGCCGTCCCTACGAGCAGTACTTC
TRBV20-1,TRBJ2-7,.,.,CSAKRDAEQYF,TGCAGTGCTAAACGGGACGCTGAGCAGTACTTC
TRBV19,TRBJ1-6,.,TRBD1,CASKEGARNSPLHF,TGTGCCAGTAAGGAGGGGGCGAGAAATTCACCCCTCCACTTT
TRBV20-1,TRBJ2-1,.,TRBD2,CSASLADEQFF,TGCAGTGCTAGTCTAGCGGATGAGCAGTTCTTC
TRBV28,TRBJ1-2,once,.,CASSLGGPPPVYGYTF,TGTGCCAGCAGTTTAGGTGGACCCCCGCCGGTCTATGGCTACACCTTC
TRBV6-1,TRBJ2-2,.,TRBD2,CASSDVFSGGGTGELFF,TGTGCCAGCAGTGACGTTTTTAGCGGGGGGGGCACCGGGGAGCTGTTTTTT
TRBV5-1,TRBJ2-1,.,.,CASSAVNEQFF,TGCGCCAGCAGCGCAGTGAATGAGCAGTTCTTC
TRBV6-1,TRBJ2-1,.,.,CASSVGIHYNEQFF,TGTGCCAGCAGTGTAGGGATACACTACAATGAGCAGTTCTTC
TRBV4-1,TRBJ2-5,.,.,CASSQPTRELETQYF,TGCGCCAGCAGCCAGCCGACTAGGGAGTTAGAGACCCAGTACTTC
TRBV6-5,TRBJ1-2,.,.,CASSLQGELANYGYTF,TGTGCCAGCAGTTTACAGGGAGAACTTGCTAACTATGGCTACACCTTC
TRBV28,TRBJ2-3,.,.,CASSTRPGGTDTQYF,TGTGCCAGCAGTACCAGACCGGGGGGCACAGATACGCAGTATTTT
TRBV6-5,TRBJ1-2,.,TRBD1,CASSYSGTGVYGYTF,TGTGCCAGCAGTTACTCCGGGACAGGGGTCTATGGCTACACCTTC
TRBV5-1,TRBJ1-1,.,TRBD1,CATSSGTAGTEAFF,TGCGCCACCAGCAGCGGGACAGCCGGCACTGAAGCTTTCTTT
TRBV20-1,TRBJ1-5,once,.,CSARNQTNQPQHF,TGCAGTGCTAGAAACCAGACCAATCAGCCCCAGCATTTT
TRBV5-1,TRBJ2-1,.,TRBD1,CASSWTGSNEQFF,TGCGCCAGCAGCTGGACAGGTTCCAATGAGCAGTTCTTC
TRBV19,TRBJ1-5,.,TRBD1,CASTHRGDSNQPQHF,TGTGCCAGTACCCACAGGGGGGATAGCAATCAGCCCCAGCATTTT
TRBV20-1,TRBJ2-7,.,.,CSARVDSSSYEQYF,TGCAGTGCTAGAGTAGACAGCAGCTCCTACGAGCAGTACTTC